This paragraph covers one T cell receptor (beta chain) sequence. Its cognate antigen is unknown. This entry belongs to a study of CXCR3-negative and CXCR3-positive naive CD8 T cells. Study-level results: The study found comparably high diversity in both naive subsets and much lower diversity in memory CD8+ cells. Naive CXCR3-positive and CXCR3-negative cells shared TRBV-TRBJ usage; memory cells diverged. In CXCR3-positive naive cells, the TRB CDR3s were more hydrophobic than in CXCR3-negative naive cells. Naive subsets did not differ in surface CD5, and the authors estimated TCR strength using properties of the TRB CDR3.

The CDR3 covers 13 residues. CDR1 is SEHNR, CDR2 FQNEAQ, per germline (reference sequence). The authors made the TRB cDNA libraries by 5' RACE using UMI labels. TCRdb re-called the 5' RACE reads and shows each CDR3 protein once, DNA omitted. The sample holds around 140,000 distinct CDR3 sequences. This clonotype was sampled from a human donor in good health. Some clones in this sample may be carry-over from other donors' samples. The rearrangement joins TRBV7-9 to TRBJ2-1. Sequences were obtained from naive CXCR3+ CD8+ T cells from blood. Specified subset: CD45RO-CCR7+CD27+CD95- naive CD8+ T cells expressing CXCR3 (TNR3+). The CDR3 loop is CASSLPTGSEQFF.